These 26 T cell receptor beta chains share one sample of origin, sequenced in a study of T cells in localized non-small cell lung cancer. Assay used: immunoSEQ multiplex PCR; TCRdb lists only in-frame clones, some missing. This sample carries tens of thousands of clones, around 83% of them seen once, and the ten largest clones take around 7%. Sequences were derived from peripheral blood, sampled before any cancer treatment. These receptor sequences come from a woman aged 18 to 49 with stage III lung adenocarcinoma.

V and J are TRBV4-2 and TRBJ2-7; TRBD1 matches at 10 bases. J lost 4 bases, V lost 1 base, and 10 bases had no gene match. This CDR3 is 17 amino acids long. CDR1 is LGHNA, CDR2 YNFKEQ, per germline. The CDR3 nucleotides read TGTGCCAGCAGCCAAGGGGACGGGGACAGGGGTGTGTACGAGCAGTACTTC. Translation: CASSQGDGDRGVYEQYF.

CDR3 region: CASSLRADRAEKLFF. The CDR3 coding sequence is TGCGCCAGCAGTTTGAGGGCGGACAGGGCCGAAAAACTGTTTTTT. The chain has TRBV4-1 and TRBJ1-4, with TRBD1 matching 8 bases. This CDR3 has 15 residues. The germline V gene has CDR1 MGHRA and CDR2 YSYEKL. J lost 8 bases, V lost 6 bases, and 11 bases had no gene match.

V and J are TRBV11-2 and TRBJ2-6; no reliable D call. Germline CDR1 reads SGHAT; CDR2 reads FQNNGV. The V gene lost 0 bases and the J gene lost 2 bases, with 5 bases spanning the gap. This CDR3 is 15 amino acids long. The CDR3 region has the DNA TGTGCCAGCAGCTTAGAGCCAGCTGGGGCCAACGTCCTGACTTTC. Its translation is CASSLEPAGANVLTF.

V usage is TRBV18 and J usage is TRBJ1-5; D is uncertain. Germline CDR1 reads KGHSH; CDR2 reads LQKENI. V lost 2 bases to trimming and J lost 0 bases, with 8 bases between them. This CDR3 contains 15 residues. The CDR3 is CASSPNRFSNQPQHF. The CDR3, as DNA: TGTGCCAGCTCACCAAACAGATTTAGCAATCAGCCCCAGCATTTT.

The rearrangement links TRBV19 to TRBJ2-2; 7 bases are shared with TRBD1. V lost 8 bases to trimming and J lost 4 bases; unmatched junction nucleotides: 7. The CDR3 totals 14 residues. CDR1 is LNHDA, CDR2 SQIVND, per germline (reference sequence). The CDR3 nucleotides are TGTGCCAGTTCCGACAGGGCCCTCACCGGGGAGCTGTTTTTT. It translates to CASSDRALTGELFF. The whole variable domain, remainder taken from reference TRBV19 and TRBJ2-2, is DGGITQSPKYLFRKEGQNVTLSCEQNLNHDAMYWYRQDPGQGLRLIYYSQIVNDFQKGDIAEGYSVSREKKESFPLTVTSAQKNPTAFYLCASSDRALTGELFFGEGSRLTVL.

The V call is TRBV2, the J call TRBJ1-1; the D is unclear. Germline V CDR1 and CDR2: SNHLY, FYNNEI. The CDR3 totals 14 residues. The V end lost 4 bases, the J end lost 2 bases, and 11 bases lay between the germline ends. The CDR3 spells CASSARGHNTEAFF. CDR3 coding DNA: TGTGCCAGCAGTGCCCGGGGTCATAACACTGAAGCTTTCTTT. The variable domain in full, with the rest retrieved from reference TRBV2 and TRBJ1-1, is EPEVTQTPSHQVTQMGQEVILRCVPISNHLYFYWYRQILGQKVEFLVSFYNNEISEKSEIFDDQFSVERPDGSNFTLKIRSTKLEDSAMYFCASSARGHNTEAFFGQGTRLTVV.

This chain links TRBV6-6 with TRBJ1-5; 8 bases agree with TRBD1. The CDR3 has 15 amino acids. With 5 bases clipped from V and 0 bases from J, the junction kept 3 bases outside the gene matches. In germline, CDR1 is MNHNY, CDR2 SVGAGI (reference sequence). CDR3 protein: CASSPDRASNQPQHF. DNA for the CDR3: TGTGCCAGCAGTCCGGACAGGGCTAGCAATCAGCCCCAGCATTTT.

The genes are TRBV6-6 and TRBJ2-3, with D tentatively TRBD2 (5 bases). V dropped 3 bases and J dropped 3 bases, with 10 bases sitting between them. This CDR3 has 14 residues. CDR1 and CDR2 from the germline V gene are MNHNY and SVGAGI (reference sequence). CDR3 sequence: CASSYLDLTDTQYF. The CDR3 DNA reads as TGTGCCAGCAGTTATTTGGACTTAACAGATACGCAGTATTTT.

The gene calls are TRBV2 and TRBJ1-3; D is ambiguous. The CDR3 extends over 11 amino acids. Germline V CDR1 and CDR2: SNHLY, FYNNEI. V lost 9 bases and J lost 7, with 10 bases in between. Here the CDR3 reads CASTSRNTIYF. The CDR3 DNA follows: TGTGCCAGTACTTCGAGGAACACCATATATTTT.

This chain joins TRBV7-3 and TRBJ2-3; 10 nucleotides match TRBD2. Germline loops: CDR1 SGHTA, CDR2 FQGTGA. Trimming at V came to 0 bases and at J to 2 bases, leaving 8 bases not matched to a gene. There are 18 residues in the CDR3. The CDR3 is CASSLTAPSGGSTDTQYF. The CDR3 coding sequence is TGTGCCAGCAGCTTAACGGCCCCTAGCGGGGGATCCACAGATACGCAGTATTTT.

The chain carries TRBV7-3 and TRBJ2-3; 9 bases match TRBD1. This CDR3 has 15 residues. The junction had 3 bases not matched to a gene; V was cut back by 4 bases and J by 1 base. Germline CDR1 reads SGHTA; CDR2 reads FQGTGA. CDR3 amino acids: CASSSQGARTDTQYF. The CDR3 nucleotides are TGTGCCAGCAGCTCACAGGGGGCGCGCACAGATACGCAGTATTTT.

The rearrangement joins TRBV5-1 to TRBJ1-4, with D possibly being TRBD1 (5 bases). Germline values: CDR1 SGHRS, CDR2 YFSETQ. V was shortened by 4 bases and J by 4 bases, with 14 bases between the two germline ends. The length of the CDR3 is 15 residues. The CDR3 loop is CASSETKGYNEKLFF. The CDR3 DNA sequence: TGCGCCAGCAGCGAGACAAAGGGGTATAATGAAAAACTGTTTTTT.

V gene TRBV5-1 combines with J gene TRBJ2-2, with 8 bases fitting TRBD1. CDR3 length equals 15 residues. Germline loops: CDR1 SGHRS, CDR2 YFSETQ. V dropped 4 bases and J dropped 9; count of bases not matched to a gene: 11. Here the CDR3 reads CASSEEGTGLWELFF. Written as DNA, the CDR3 is TGCGCCAGCAGCGAGGAGGGGACAGGACTGTGGGAGCTGTTTTTT.

The chain uses TRBV30 and TRBJ2-5; D perhaps matches TRBD2 (5 bases). Germline values: CDR1 GTSNPN, CDR2 SVGIG (reference sequence). V lost 2 bases, J lost 5 bases, and 12 bases lay in between. CDR3 size: 13 residues. The CDR3 bases are TGTGCCTGGAGTTCCCCGCCGGGGGAGACCCAGTACTTC. Its protein product is CAWSSPPGETQYF.

This chain connects TRBV15 to TRBJ1-5; D gene ambiguous. Germline V gives CDR1 LNHNV, CDR2 YYDKDF (reference sequence). Trimming took 5 bases from V and 4 from J, leaving 12 bases between them. The CDR3 length is 14 residues. The CDR3 sequence: CATSGSGNNQPQHF. In DNA, the CDR3 is TGTGCCACCAGCGGTTCGGGTAATAATCAGCCCCAGCATTTT.

In the case of this clone: The germline gene is not matched at one end of the junction; a read error may be the cause. The chain links TRBV7-7 to TRBJ2-2; D remains unclear. CDR3 size: 14 residues. Germline V lookup: CDR1 SSHAT, CDR2 FNYEAQ (reference sequence). The CDR3 sequence is CASSLNGATGELFF. CDR3 nucleotide sequence: TGTGCTAGCAGCTTAAACGGAGCCACCGGGGAGCTGTTTTTT.

The V call is TRBV7-9, the J call TRBJ1-2; 10 bases align to TRBD1. This CDR3 is built from 16 residues. Germline CDR1 is SEHNR and CDR2 is FQNEAQ (reference sequence). Trimming took 0 bases from V and 5 from J; bases not matched to a gene: 6. CDR3 sequence reads: CASSLATGQGRYGYTF. CDR3 DNA: TGTGCCAGCAGCTTAGCGACGGGACAGGGGCGGTATGGCTACACCTTC. Looking up the rest from reference TRBV7-9 and TRBJ1-2 gives the full variable domain: DTGVSQNPRHKITKRGQNVTFRCDPISEHNRLYWYRQTLGQGPEFLTYFQNEAQLEKSRLLSDRFSAERPKGSFSTLEIQRTEQGDSAMYLCASSLATGQGRYGYTFGSGTRLTVV.

In DNA form, the CDR3 reads TGCGCCAGCAGCCAAGTCGGGGGACAGCCCCAGCATTTT. Its protein is CASSQVGGQPQHF. The chain couples TRBV4-1 to TRBJ1-5, with a weak D call TRBD1 (5 bases). Trimming stripped 1 base from V and 7 bases from J, with 8 bases between. The CDR3 loop spans 13 amino acids. In germline, CDR1 is MGHRA, CDR2 YSYEKL.

The J gene is TRBJ2-7, the V gene TRBV2; 8 positions agree with TRBD1. The V gene end was trimmed by 4 bases and the J gene end by 0 bases; junction bases not matched to a gene: 8. This CDR3 contains 16 residues. Germline-derived CDR1 and CDR2 are SNHLY and FYNNEI. CDR3 sequence: CASSVGRDRSSYEQYF. Written as DNA, the CDR3 is TGTGCCAGCAGTGTCGGGCGGGACAGGAGCTCCTACGAGCAGTACTTC.

This clone was counted once. The J gene is TRBJ2-7, the V gene TRBV19; 7 nucleotides agree with TRBD1. Germline values: CDR1 LNHDA, CDR2 SQIVND (reference sequence). Trimming cost V 0 bases and J 5 bases; bases outside gene matches: 7. The CDR3 extends over 15 amino acids. The CDR3 loop is CASSIEAGGPDEQYF. The CDR3 DNA is TGTGCCAGTAGTATAGAGGCAGGGGGTCCTGACGAGCAGTACTTC.

The sample holds a few counts of this clone. The gene calls are TRBV4-2 and TRBJ1-4; 9 nucleotides match TRBD1. CDR1 LGHNA and CDR2 YNFKEQ come from the germline V gene. V was pared by 0 bases and J by 7 bases, with 9 bases of the junction left unmatched. The CDR3 extends over 17 amino acids. This CDR3 is CASSQDPRGQGGEKLFF. The DNA of the CDR3 is TGTGCCAGCAGCCAAGATCCGAGGGGACAGGGTGGTGAAAAACTGTTTTTT.

This clone has more than one count but fewer than ten. The genes are TRBV10-3 and TRBJ1-1, with a weak D call TRBD1 (5 bases). This CDR3 comprises 15 residues. Germline loops: CDR1 ENHRY, CDR2 SYGVKD. V lost 2 bases, J lost 3 bases, and 13 bases lay in between. The CDR3 spells CAISEETVGDTEAFF. CDR3 nucleotide sequence: TGTGCCATCAGTGAGGAGACAGTGGGGGACACTGAAGCTTTCTTT.

The CDR3 protein is CASSLSLTGSSNYGYTF. The CDR3 DNA reads as TGCGCCAGCAGCTTGTCCCTGACCGGATCGTCTAACTATGGCTACACCTTC. The genes are TRBV5-1 and TRBJ1-2, with D hard to call. CDR1 is SGHRS, CDR2 YFSETQ, per germline. Trimming cost V 1 base and J 0 bases, with 16 bases left between them. The CDR3 totals 17 residues.

This clone was detected once. The CDR3 DNA sequence: TGTGCCAGCAGTACACAGGAGGCAGCCTACAATGAGCAGTTCTTC. It translates to CASSTQEAAYNEQFF. The J gene is TRBJ2-1, the V gene TRBV6-5; the D call may be TRBD1 or TRBD2 (5 bases each). Trimming took off 5 bases at V and 2 bases at J, with 13 bases between the two ends. CDR1 is MNHEY, CDR2 SVGAGI, per germline. The CDR3 is made up of 15 amino acids.

V and J are TRBV6-1 and TRBJ2-2, with 9 bases identical to TRBD1. With V trimmed by 7 bases and J by 1 base, 4 bases remained unmatched. The CDR3 covers 15 residues. Germline CDR1 is MNHNS and CDR2 is SASEGT. The CDR3 DNA reads as TGTGCCAGCATCGGGGACAGGGTGAACACCGGGGAGCTGTTTTTT. Protein: CASIGDRVNTGELFF.

In DNA, the CDR3 is TGCAGCGTTGAGCCCCCGGACAGGGGAACAGATACGCAGTATTTT. Amino acids: CSVEPPDRGTDTQYF. The genes are TRBV29-1 and TRBJ2-3; TRBD1 matches at 9 bases. Trimming cost V 3 bases and J 3 bases; bases outside gene matches: 7. The CDR3 consists of 15 residues. Germline V gene lookup returns CDR1 SQVTM and CDR2 ANQGSEA.